This T cell receptor (beta chain) was sequenced during a study of cytomegalovirus exposure and HLA in healthy donors. CDR1 and CDR2 (germline): MNHEY, SVGAGI. The CDR3 totals 13 residues. V shed 11 bases and J shed 1 base, with 12 bases lying between them. Turning to this clone: Its antigen is not identified.

Whole-study results and caveats: An analysis was carried out at a later point. It showed that HLA-associated TCR beta chains were more clonally expanded than equally common non-associated chains. For cytomegalovirus status, the classifier reportedly gave diagnoses with high specificity and sensitivity. Earlier results showed most TCR beta V segments being productive about 90% or about 30% of the time.

The PCR made use of 60 Vbeta and 13 Jbeta primers. Data came from immunoSEQ multiplex PCR; TCRdb stores just in-frame clones and leaves some out. The table records roughly 120,000 clones, about 73% of them present only once. Each donor was healthy, and each was a bone marrow donor. The sequenced material came from PBMCs. The V and J genes are TRBV6-5 and TRBJ2-1, with D tentatively TRBD1 (6 bases). This TCR came from a woman aged 40 to 55 in good health and CMV-seropositive. CDR3 loop: CAAKGESYNEQFF. CDR3 nucleotides: TGTGCCGCCAAGGGGGAGTCCTACAATGAGCAGTTCTTC.